This T cell receptor beta chain comes out of a study of radiation and T cells in renal cell carcinoma. Time point here: blood 2 weeks post-SBRT. Specified treatment: 15 Gy SBRT to primary tumor, nephrectomy 4 weeks later. Germline CDR1 is SGDLS and CDR2 is YYNGEE. The CDR3 has 15 amino acids. V was clipped by 0 bases and J by 2 bases, with 10 bases between them. Sequencing used immunoSEQ multiplex PCR; TCRdb keeps in-frame clones, though not all of them. The sample lists some 150,000 clones, roughly 89% occurring once. Worth noting for this clone: The same CDR3 arises from other DNA sequences in this sample as well.

The specimen was blood, collected from a patient whose treatment included radiotherapy and nephrectomy. The rearrangement uses TRBV9 and TRBJ2-3, with D possibly TRBD1 on 5 matching bases. The TCR comes from a woman aged 50 to 60 with renal cell carcinoma. CDR3 nucleotides: TGTGCCAGCAGCGTAGCAGGGCGAGACACAGATACGCAGTATTTT. Translation gives CASSVAGRDTDTQYF.